The 15 T cell receptor beta chains given below trace back to one sample, sequenced in a study of T cells after yellow fever vaccination. TCRdb reanalysed the 5' RACE reads using MiXCR and keeps one entry per CDR3 protein. Here the sample spans more than 200,000 distinct CDR3 sequences, more than 3.5% being singletons. This specimen consisted of PBMCs, obtained 15 days after the yellow fever booster vaccination. These receptors were taken from a man between 18 and 29 years old who received the YFV17D yellow fever vaccine.

This clonotype has at least ten counts. V and J are TRBV28 and TRBJ1-5; 7 bases fit TRBD1. Germline CDR1 is MDHEN and CDR2 is SYDVKM. The CDR3 extends over 16 amino acids. V was clipped by 5 bases and J by 3 bases; unmatched bases: 10. The CDR3 here is CASSPRGGRFNQPQHF. The DNA of the CDR3 is TGTGCCAGCAGTCCCAGGGGGGGTCGTTTCAATCAGCCCCAGCATTTT.

This clonotype was seen more than once but under ten times. The V gene is TRBV6-6, the J gene TRBJ1-1, with D perhaps matching TRBD1 (6 bases). V was pared by 5 bases and J by 6 bases, with 13 bases between. Germline values: CDR1 MNHNY, CDR2 SVGAGI (reference sequence). The CDR3 runs to 13 residues. The CDR3 here is CASSTGFRAEAFF. In DNA form, the CDR3 reads TGTGCCAGCAGTACAGGGTTTAGGGCTGAAGCTTTCTTT.

This clonotype occurred many times. This sequence joins TRBV5-5 and TRBJ2-5; D remains ambiguous. V was pared by 2 bases and J by 0 bases, with 11 bases between. The CDR3 extends over 15 amino acids. Per the germline V gene, CDR1 is SGHKS and CDR2 is YYEKEE (reference sequence). The CDR3 protein is CASSFSLGHQETQYF. The DNA of the CDR3 is TGTGCCAGCAGCTTTAGTTTGGGCCACCAAGAGACCCAGTACTTC.

This clonotype was detected ten times or more. The V gene is TRBV20-1, the J gene TRBJ1-1, with D uncertain. Germline CDR1 DFQATT, CDR2 SNEGSKA (reference sequence). The V end lost 2 bases, the J end lost 7 bases, and 17 bases lay between the germline ends. The CDR3 has 14 amino acids. CDR3 loop: CSARPLPPDGEAFF. The CDR3 DNA sequence: TGCAGTGCTAGACCCCTGCCCCCGGACGGTGAAGCTTTCTTT.

In this sample, this clonotype turned up many times. CDR3 DNA sequence: TGTGCCAGCAGTGACTCAGCGGGTAGCACAGATACGCAGTATTTT. It encodes CASSDSAGSTDTQYF. The chain carries TRBV6-4 and TRBJ2-3, with a weak D call TRBD2 (6 bases). CDR3 length equals 15 residues. Germline values: CDR1 MRHNA, CDR2 SNTAGT. Trimming stripped 0 bases from V and 0 bases from J, with 7 bases between.

The table lists this clonotype with a few counts. V is TRBV5-4 and J is TRBJ1-1, with no clear D. The CDR3 extends over 11 amino acids. V lost 5 bases, J lost 7 bases, and 9 bases lay in between. Germline-derived CDR1 and CDR2 are SGHNT and YYREEE (reference sequence). DNA of the CDR3: TGTGCCAGCAGTTTAGAAAATGAAGCTTTCTTT. Its translation: CASSLENEAFF.

In the case of this clonotype: A much bigger clone sits one base away, suggesting this may be a read error. This chain connects TRBV18 to TRBJ1-4; the D gene is possibly TRBD1 (5 bases). From germline, CDR1 is KGHSH and CDR2 LQKENI. There are 14 residues in the CDR3. The DNA for the CDR3 is TGTGCCAGCTCACCGGGACGAGGGATTGAAAAACTGTATTTT. Its translation is CASSPGRGIEKLYF.

This clonotype was counted ten times or more. CDR3 coding DNA: TGTGCCAGCAGGCCACAGGGGGCCGGGGAGCTGTTTTTT. Protein product: CASRPQGAGELFF. V is TRBV9 and J is TRBJ2-2; the match to TRBD1 covers 8 bases. The CDR3 has 13 amino acids. Looked up from germline, CDR1 is SGDLS and CDR2 is YYNGEE. The trim removed 5 bases at V and 6 bases at J, leaving 3 bases unmatched.

This clonotype was found a few times. The DNA for the CDR3 is TGTGCCAGCAGCCAAGATGCAGGGGGTGGAAACACCATATATTTT. As protein: CASSQDAGGGNTIYF. V and J are TRBV3-1 and TRBJ1-3; 7 nucleotides align to TRBD1. With V trimmed by 0 bases and J by 3 bases, 2 bases remained unmatched. Germline loops: CDR1 LGHDT, CDR2 YNNKEL (reference sequence). This CDR3 region has 15 residues.

The chain uses TRBV28 and TRBJ2-3, with D perhaps given as TRBD1 or TRBD2 (6 bases each). V was pared by 8 bases and J by 2 bases, with 14 bases between. Germline loops: CDR1 MDHEN, CDR2 SYDVKM. The CDR3 is 14 amino acids. The CDR3 sequence: CASHGGGTTDTQYF. CDR3 nucleotides: TGTGCCAGCCACGGAGGGGGGACCACAGATACGCAGTATTTT.

This clonotype showed up many times. The rearrangement uses TRBV7-9 and TRBJ1-1; D uncertain. V dropped 3 bases and J dropped 10 bases, with 12 bases sitting between them. This CDR3 comprises 12 residues. The germline V gene has CDR1 SEHNR and CDR2 FQNEAQ (reference sequence). The CDR3: CASSFEGWGAFF. As DNA, the CDR3 is TGTGCCAGCAGCTTTGAAGGTTGGGGAGCTTTCTTT. The full variable domain, in which reference TRBV7-9 and TRBJ1-1 provide the parts outside the CDR3, is DTGVSQNPRHKITKRGQNVTFRCDPISEHNRLYWYRQTLGQGPEFLTYFQNEAQLEKSRLLSDRFSAERPKGSFSTLEIQRTEQGDSAMYLCASSFEGWGAFFGQGTRLTVV.

This clonotype was counted at least ten times. The chain uses TRBV5-1 and TRBJ2-4; the match to TRBD2 covers 7 bases. Germline V gene sequence: CDR1 SGHRS, CDR2 YFSETQ. With 0 bases clipped from V and 2 bases from J, the junction kept 11 bases outside the gene matches. This CDR3 has 18 amino acids. In DNA, the CDR3 is TGCGCCAGCAGCTTGGGGGTCGCGGGGGAAGAAACCAAAAACATTCAGTACTTC. As protein: CASSLGVAGEETKNIQYF.

This clonotype was picked up many times. CDR3 bases: TGCAGTGCCCAGGACGACAGGGCCCTCAACGAGCAGTACTTC. It encodes CSAQDDRALNEQYF. The chain uses TRBV20-1 and TRBJ2-7, with TRBD1 matching 7 bases. Germline-derived CDR1 and CDR2 are DFQATT and SNEGSKA (reference sequence). The CDR3 extends over 14 amino acids. The V and J ends lost 6 bases and 5 bases, in that order; junction bases with no gene match: 13.

This clonotype was seen many times. This chain joins TRBV24-1 and TRBJ2-1; 8 positions match TRBD2. In germline, CDR1 is KGHDR, CDR2 SFDVKD. This CDR3 region has 16 residues. V lost 4 bases and J lost 2; bases outside the gene matches: 6. CDR3: CATSDHAGGAYNEQFF. CDR3 DNA: TGTGCCACCAGTGACCATGCGGGGGGAGCCTACAATGAGCAGTTCTTC.

This clonotype has a count of ten or more. V is TRBV29-1 and J is TRBJ1-1; 7 nucleotides agree with TRBD1. The CDR3 is 14 residues long. Germline values: CDR1 SQVTM, CDR2 ANQGSEA. The V gene end was trimmed by 8 bases and the J gene end by 0 bases; junction bases not matched to a gene: 9. The CDR3 reads CSSRLQGLNTEAFF. In DNA form, the CDR3 reads TGCAGCTCTCGCTTACAGGGGTTGAACACTGAAGCTTTCTTT.